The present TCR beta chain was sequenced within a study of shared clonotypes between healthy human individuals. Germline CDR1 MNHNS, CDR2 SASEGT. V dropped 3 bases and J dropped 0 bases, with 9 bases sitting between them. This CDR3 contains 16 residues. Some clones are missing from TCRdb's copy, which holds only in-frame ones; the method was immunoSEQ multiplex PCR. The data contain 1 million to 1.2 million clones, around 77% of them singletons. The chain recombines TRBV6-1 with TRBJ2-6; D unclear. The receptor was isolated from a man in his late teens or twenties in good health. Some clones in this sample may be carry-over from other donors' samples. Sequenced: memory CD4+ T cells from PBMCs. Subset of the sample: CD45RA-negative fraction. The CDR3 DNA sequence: TGTGCCAGCAGTGACCGACCCTACTCTGGGGCCAACGTCCTGACTTTC. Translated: CASSDRPYSGANVLTF.